This T cell receptor (beta chain) derives from a study of blood T cell repertoires in COVID-19. The data were produced by immunoSEQ multiplex PCR, yet TCRdb's version contains in-frame clones alone and is incomplete. The table shows more than 60,000 clones, with about 85% occurring only once. V was clipped by 4 bases and J by 6 bases, with 12 bases between them. This CDR3 is built from 13 residues. Per the germline V gene, CDR1 is LGHNA and CDR2 is YSLEER. The sequenced material came from peripheral blood. This TCR derives from a man aged 55-75 years with active or convalescent COVID-19. The genes are TRBV4-3 and TRBJ1-2, with a tentative D call TRBD1 (6 bases). CDR3 sequence (DNA): TGCGCCAGCAGCCCAAGAGCAGGGGATGGCTACACCTTC. Amino acids: CASSPRAGDGYTF.